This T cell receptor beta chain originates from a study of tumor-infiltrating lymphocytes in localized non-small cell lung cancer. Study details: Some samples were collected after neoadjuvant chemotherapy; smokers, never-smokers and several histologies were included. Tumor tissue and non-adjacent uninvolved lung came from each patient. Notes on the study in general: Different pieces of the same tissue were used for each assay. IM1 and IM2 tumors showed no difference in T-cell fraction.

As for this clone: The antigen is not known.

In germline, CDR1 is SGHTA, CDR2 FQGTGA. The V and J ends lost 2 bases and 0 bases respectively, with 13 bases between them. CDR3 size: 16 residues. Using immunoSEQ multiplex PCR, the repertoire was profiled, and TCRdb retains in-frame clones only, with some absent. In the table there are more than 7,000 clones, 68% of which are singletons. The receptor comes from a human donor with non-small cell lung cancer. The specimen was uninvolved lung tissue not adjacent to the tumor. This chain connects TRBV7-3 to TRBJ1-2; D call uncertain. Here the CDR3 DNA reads TGTGCCAGCAGCTTAGCCCCTGGGTCAGCTAACTATGGCTACACCTTC. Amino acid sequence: CASSLAPGSANYGYTF.